This is a list of T cell receptor beta chains from one sample in a study of CD8 T cells in Susac syndrome. One entry per CDR3 protein results from TCRdb running MiXCR on the immunoSEQ multiplex PCR reads. Counted here are 180,000 or so distinct CDR3 sequences, 90% to 95% occurring once; the ten biggest clones make up about 0.09%. Sequencing used CD4+ T cells from PBMCs. These receptors came from a human donor with multiple sclerosis. The CDR3 runs from the conserved cysteine through the conserved F or W. The order of the fields is D gene, V gene, J gene, clone size, CDR3 protein, CDR3 DNA. The D gene is left open where the match is weak. The size entry is marked missing in some rows and otherwise reads once, few, many or a size class.

d_gene: NA; v_gene: TRBV18; j_gene: TRBJ2-7; abundance: NA; CDR3aa: CASSPPGQGGKQYF; CDR3nt: TGTGCCAGCTCACCTCCCGGGCAGGGCGGCAAGCAGTACTTC
d_gene: NA; v_gene: TRBV11-2; j_gene: TRBJ1-2; abundance: NA; CDR3aa: CASSPDRTFDGYTF; CDR3nt: TGTGCCAGCAGTCCCGACAGGACTTTCGATGGCTACACCTTC
d_gene: TRBD1; v_gene: TRBV20-1; j_gene: TRBJ1-1; abundance: NA; CDR3aa: CSASPATGPTEAFF; CDR3nt: TGCAGTGCTTCCCCAGCGACAGGGCCAACTGAAGCTTTCTTT
d_gene: NA; v_gene: TRBV7-9; j_gene: TRBJ2-5; abundance: NA; CDR3aa: CASIEAGQETQYF; CDR3nt: TGTGCCAGCATCGAAGCGGGACAGGAGACCCAGTACTTC
d_gene: TRBD1; v_gene: TRBV15; j_gene: TRBJ2-1; abundance: NA; CDR3aa: CATSSAGTDTMKGFF; CDR3nt: TGTGCCACCAGCAGCGCCGGGACAGATACAATGAAGGGGTTCTTC
d_gene: TRBD1; v_gene: TRBV14; j_gene: TRBJ1-5; abundance: NA; CDR3aa: CASSQDKGAVSNQPQHF; CDR3nt: TGTGCCAGCAGCCAAGATAAGGGGGCGGTTAGCAATCAGCCCCAGCATTTT
d_gene: NA; v_gene: TRBV18; j_gene: TRBJ2-2; abundance: NA; CDR3aa: CASSQTLFANTGELFF; CDR3nt: TGTGCCAGCTCACAAACGTTGTTCGCGAACACCGGGGAGCTGTTTTTT
d_gene: TRBD2; v_gene: TRBV12-3/TRBV12-4; j_gene: TRBJ2-3; abundance: NA; CDR3aa: CASSFSSGRAYF; CDR3nt: TGTGCCAGCAGTTTCTCTAGCGGGAGGGCGTATTTT
d_gene: TRBD2; v_gene: TRBV29-1; j_gene: TRBJ2-7; abundance: NA; CDR3aa: CSLRRGTSVDEQYF; CDR3nt: TGCTCCCTGCGAAGAGGGACTAGTGTCGACGAGCAGTACTTC
d_gene: NA; v_gene: TRBV5-4; j_gene: TRBJ1-4; abundance: NA; CDR3aa: CASSFSGDNNEKLFF; CDR3nt: TGTGCCAGCAGCTTTTCAGGGGATAATAATGAAAAACTGTTTTTT
d_gene: NA; v_gene: TRBV2; j_gene: TRBJ2-5; abundance: few; CDR3aa: CASKGEETQYF; CDR3nt: TGTGCCAGCAAGGGGGAAGAGACCCAGTACTTC
d_gene: NA; v_gene: TRBV20-1; j_gene: TRBJ2-7; abundance: NA; CDR3aa: CSVTPETGLYEQYF; CDR3nt: TGCAGTGTCACCCCGGAGACGGGGCTCTACGAGCAGTACTTC
d_gene: TRBD2; v_gene: TRBV29-1; j_gene: TRBJ2-7; abundance: NA; CDR3aa: CSGLAGYEQYF; CDR3nt: TGCAGCGGGCTAGCGGGCTACGAGCAGTACTTC
d_gene: NA; v_gene: TRBV12-3/TRBV12-4; j_gene: TRBJ1-1; abundance: NA; CDR3aa: CASTLGTFQRNTEAFF; CDR3nt: TGTGCCAGCACGTTGGGGACCTTTCAGAGGAACACTGAAGCTTTCTTT
d_gene: NA; v_gene: TRBV2; j_gene: TRBJ2-4; abundance: once; CDR3aa: CASSPWLLPKNIQYF; CDR3nt: TGTGCCAGCTCGCCCTGGTTGTTGCCTAAGAACATTCAGTACTTC
d_gene: NA; v_gene: TRBV3-1; j_gene: TRBJ2-7; abundance: NA; CDR3aa: CASRDSKLVYEQYF; CDR3nt: TGTGCCAGCAGAGACTCGAAACTAGTCTACGAGCAGTACTTC
d_gene: NA; v_gene: TRBV29-1; j_gene: TRBJ2-2; abundance: NA; CDR3aa: CSVVSGANTGELFF; CDR3nt: TGCAGCGTAGTTAGCGGAGCGAACACCGGGGAGCTGTTTTTT
d_gene: NA; v_gene: TRBV6-2/TRBV6-3; j_gene: TRBJ2-1; abundance: NA; CDR3aa: CASSYRHNEQFF; CDR3nt: TGTGCCAGCAGTTACAGGCACAATGAGCAGTTCTTC
d_gene: TRBD1; v_gene: TRBV6-1; j_gene: TRBJ2-5; abundance: NA; CDR3aa: CASSVTGGKETQYF; CDR3nt: TGTGCCAGCAGTGTCACAGGGGGCAAGGAGACCCAGTACTTC
d_gene: TRBD1; v_gene: TRBV12-3/TRBV12-4; j_gene: TRBJ2-7; abundance: once; CDR3aa: CASRAGTGSVKQYF; CDR3nt: TGTGCCAGCAGGGCCGGGACAGGAAGCGTGAAGCAGTACTTC
d_gene: TRBD2; v_gene: TRBV12-3/TRBV12-4; j_gene: TRBJ2-1; abundance: NA; CDR3aa: CASRPRSGGYNEQFF; CDR3nt: TGTGCCAGCAGGCCCCGTAGCGGGGGTTACAATGAGCAGTTCTTC
d_gene: TRBD2; v_gene: TRBV20-1; j_gene: TRBJ2-5; abundance: once; CDR3aa: CSAISGTSGETQYF; CDR3nt: TGCAGTGCTATTTCCGGGACTAGCGGAGAGACCCAGTACTTC
d_gene: TRBD2; v_gene: TRBV20-1; j_gene: TRBJ2-1; abundance: NA; CDR3aa: CSARDLRAAGTSRNEQFF; CDR3nt: TGCAGTGCTAGAGACCTCAGGGCCGCCGGGACTAGTCGTAACGAGCAGTTCTTC